The clone carrying this T cell receptor beta chain appeared a few times. This sample is drawn from a study of low-dose radiotherapy and immunotherapy resistance in tumors. Primers used for first-strand cDNA, a TRAV- and TRBV-specific set, covered both alpha and beta chains. TCR amplification ran roughly 20 PCR cycles using constant-region and V-primer adapter primers. TCRdb analysed the reads with MiXCR anew, one entry per CDR3 protein. The sample consists of 85,000 to 100,000 distinct CDR3 sequences, under 10% of them appearing once. Time point: before trial treatment. As their treatment, donors received nivolumab, ipilimumab, aspirin, low-dose cyclophosphamide and low-dose radiotherapy. As a condition of eligibility, patients had advanced solid tumors lacking tumor-infiltrating lymphocytes. Specimen: PBMCs, collected before treatment. The clonotype originates from a male donor with prostate cancer.

For the CDR3, the DNA is TGTGCCAGCAGCCCGGACAGGGGCGGGCGCGAGCAGTACTTC. Translated, it gives CASSPDRGGREQYF. The V gene is TRBV7-9, the J gene TRBJ2-7; 9 positions match TRBD1. V gave up 5 bases and J gave up 6 bases; unmatched junction bases: 8. The length of the CDR3 is 14 residues. Germline loops: CDR1 SEHNR, CDR2 FQNEAQ (reference sequence).